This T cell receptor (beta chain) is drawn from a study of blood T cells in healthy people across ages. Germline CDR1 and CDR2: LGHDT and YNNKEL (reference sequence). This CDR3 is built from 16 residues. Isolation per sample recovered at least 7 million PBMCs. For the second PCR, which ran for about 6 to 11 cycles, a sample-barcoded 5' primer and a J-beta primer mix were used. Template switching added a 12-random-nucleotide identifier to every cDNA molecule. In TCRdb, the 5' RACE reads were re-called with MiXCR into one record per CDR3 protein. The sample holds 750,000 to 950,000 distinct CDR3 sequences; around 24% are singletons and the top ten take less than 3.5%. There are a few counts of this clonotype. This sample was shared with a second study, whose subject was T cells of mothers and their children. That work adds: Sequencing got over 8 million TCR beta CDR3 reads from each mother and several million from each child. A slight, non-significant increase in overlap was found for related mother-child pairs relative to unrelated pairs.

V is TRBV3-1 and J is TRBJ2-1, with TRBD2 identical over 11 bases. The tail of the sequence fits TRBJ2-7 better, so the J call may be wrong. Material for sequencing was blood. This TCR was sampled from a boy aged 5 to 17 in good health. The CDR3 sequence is CASSPYGLAGGYEQYF. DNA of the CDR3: TGTGCCAGCAGCCCCTACGGGCTAGCGGGGGGTTACGAGCAGTACTTC.